A single sample is the source of the 20 T cell receptor beta chains below, sequenced in a study of shared clonotypes between healthy human individuals. Sequencing used immunoSEQ multiplex PCR; TCRdb keeps in-frame clones, though not all of them. This table holds about 960,000 clones, about 80% found once. Sequencing was done on a sample of memory CD4+ T cells sorted from blood. Subset specified: CD45RA-negative fraction. These receptors were taken from a man aged 18-30 years in good health.

V usage is TRBV19 and J usage is TRBJ2-3; a weak D match, TRBD1 (5 bases). The germline V gene has CDR1 LNHDA and CDR2 SQIVND (reference sequence). The V gene lost 7 bases and the J gene lost 5 bases, with 13 bases spanning the gap. The CDR3 loop spans 13 amino acids. DNA of the CDR3: TGTGCCAGTAAGGGGAAGAAGGGAGATACGCAGTATTTT. This codes for CASKGKKGDTQYF.

The rearrangement joins TRBV19 to TRBJ1-5, with a weak D call TRBD1 (5 bases). CDR3 length: 15 residues. Deletions cut 6 bases from V and 0 bases from J, with 12 bases between. Germline assignment: CDR1 LNHDA and CDR2 SQIVND (reference sequence). CDR3 residues: CASRDSVYSNQPQHF. CDR3 nucleotide sequence: TGTGCCAGTAGAGACAGTGTTTATAGCAATCAGCCCCAGCATTTT.

The rearrangement links TRBV6-1 to TRBJ2-7; D is perhaps TRBD1 (6 bases). Germline V CDR1 and CDR2: MNHNS, SASEGT. Trimming shortened V by 8 bases and J by 0 bases, and 17 bases separated the two germline ends. The CDR3 has 15 residues. The DNA for the CDR3 is TGTGCCAGCTATACGACAGGTTATAGCTCCTACGAGCAGTACTTC. This translates into CASYTTGYSSYEQYF.

This clone was detected only a few times. Other DNA sequences of this sample code for an identical CDR3. The chain links TRBV30 to TRBJ2-5, with a possible D match to TRBD1 (6 bases). This CDR3 spans 13 amino acids. Germline values: CDR1 GTSNPN, CDR2 SVGIG (reference sequence). The V gene lost 1 base and the J gene lost 1 base, with 7 bases spanning the gap. The CDR3 here is CAWSGGLQETQYF. The CDR3, as DNA: TGTGCCTGGAGTGGGGGGCTCCAAGAGACCCAGTACTTC. The whole variable domain, filled in from reference TRBV30 and TRBJ2-5, reads SQTIHQWPATLVQPVGSPLSLECTVEGTSNPNLYWYRQAAGRGLQLLFYSVGIGQISSEVPQNLSASRPQDRQFILSSKKLLLSDSGFYLCAWSGGLQETQYFGPGTRLLVL.

This sequence joins TRBV6-6 and TRBJ1-1, with 11 bases that match TRBD1. This CDR3 has 16 amino acids. Germline CDR1 reads MNHNY; CDR2 reads SVGAGI (reference sequence). V shed 5 bases and J 4 bases; nucleotides not matched to a gene: 9. The chain's CDR3 is CASSPSPGQGGTEAFF. CDR3 nucleotide sequence: TGTGCCAGCAGTCCCAGCCCGGGACAGGGGGGCACTGAAGCTTTCTTT.

The CDR3 protein is CASSPGSTYEQYF. CDR3 DNA sequence: TGTGCCAGCAGCCCGGGAAGCACCTACGAGCAGTACTTC. V gene TRBV11-2 combines with J gene TRBJ2-7; D possibly corresponds to TRBD2 (5 bases). The CDR3 covers 13 residues. V shed 5 bases and J shed 2 bases, with 10 bases lying between them. Per germline, CDR1 SGHAT and CDR2 FQNNGV. The whole variable domain, remainder taken from reference TRBV11-2 and TRBJ2-7, is EAGVAQSPRYKIIEKRQSVAFWCNPISGHATLYWYQQILGQGPKLLIQFQNNGVVDDSQLPKDRFSAERLKGVDSTLKIQPAKLEDSAVYLCASSPGSTYEQYFGPGTRLTVT.

The gene calls are TRBV28 and TRBJ2-5; D call uncertain. Trimming left V 8 bases short and J 5 bases short, with 12 bases between. Germline V gene sequence: CDR1 MDHEN, CDR2 SYDVKM. This CDR3 has 12 amino acids. The CDR3 DNA is TGTGCCAGCCAGCAGTCTGTGGAGACCCAGTACTTC. Its translation: CASQQSVETQYF. Full variable domain (outside the CDR3, taken from reference TRBV28 and TRBJ2-5): DVKVTQSSRYLVKRTGEKVFLECVQDMDHENMFWYRQDPGLGLRLIYFSYDVKMKEKGDIPEGYSVSREKKERFSLILESASTNQTSMYLCASQQSVETQYFGPGTRLLVL.

This clone came up once. This chain uses TRBV29-1 with TRBJ1-4; TRBD1 agrees at 7 bases. The CDR3 is made up of 12 amino acids. The trim removed 4 bases at V and 8 bases at J, leaving 4 bases unmatched. CDR1 SQVTM and CDR2 ANQGSEA come from the germline V gene. Here the CDR3 DNA reads TGCAGCGTTGGGGACAGATTGGAAAAACTGTTTTTT. Translation gives CSVGDRLEKLFF.

This clone has more than one count but fewer than ten. The J gene is TRBJ1-1, the V gene TRBV11-3; no firm D call. The CDR3 has 13 amino acids. V gave up 6 bases and J gave up 3 bases, with 11 bases separating them. Germline V gene data show CDR1 as SGHNT and CDR2 as YENEEA. The CDR3, as DNA: TGTGCCAGCAGAAACCTGAAAGACACTGAAGCTTTCTTT. Its translation: CASRNLKDTEAFF.

Points on this clone: This sample includes further DNA sequences coding for the same CDR3. The chain is built from TRBV5-6 and TRBJ2-5; the match to TRBD1 covers 9 bases. The V and J ends lost 3 bases and 5 bases, in that order; junction bases with no gene match: 5. There are 14 residues in the CDR3. Germline CDR1 is SGHDT and CDR2 is YYEEEE. CDR3 in DNA: TGTGCCAGCAGCTCGACAGGGGGAGCGGAGACCCAGTACTTC. Protein: CASSSTGGAETQYF.

The chain joins TRBV30 to TRBJ1-4; a possible D gene is TRBD1 (6 bases). The CDR3 runs to 13 residues. Trimming took off 4 bases at V and 10 bases at J, with 16 bases between the two ends. Germline V CDR1 and CDR2: GTSNPN, SVGIG (reference sequence). The CDR3: CAWKGTGLGKLFF. CDR3 in DNA: TGTGCCTGGAAGGGTACAGGGTTGGGAAAACTGTTTTTT.

CDR3 sequence reads: CARGQGRETQYF. The CDR3 DNA follows: TGCGCCAGAGGACAGGGTAGAGAGACCCAGTACTTC. This sequence joins TRBV10-1 and TRBJ2-5; 8 bases fit TRBD1. CDR1 and CDR2 from the germline V gene are WNHNN and SYGVQD (reference sequence). V dropped 9 bases and J dropped 4; count of bases not matched to a gene: 4. CDR3 length: 12 amino acids.

The chain employs TRBV11-2 and TRBJ2-3; D tentatively reads TRBD1 or TRBD2 (5 bases each). Trimming pared 0 bases from V and 10 bases from J, leaving 11 bases between. In germline, CDR1 is SGHAT, CDR2 FQNNGV. The CDR3 consists of 13 residues. CDR3 in DNA: TGTGCCAGCAGCTTAGAAACGAGAGGGGCGCAGTATTTT. Translation: CASSLETRGAQYF.

The chain couples TRBV18 to TRBJ2-7; 9 bases fit TRBD1. Germline trimming cut 5 bases from V and 3 bases from J; bases unmatched to any gene: 5. This CDR3 has 14 amino acids. Germline assignment: CDR1 KGHSH and CDR2 LQKENI. The CDR3 region is CASSATGGNYEQYF. The CDR3, as DNA: TGTGCCAGCTCAGCTACAGGGGGCAACTACGAGCAGTACTTC.

The chain couples TRBV23-1 to TRBJ2-4, with D possibly matching TRBD1 (6 bases). TRBV23-1 is an ORF, and what it does is uncertain. The V gene lost 7 bases and the J gene lost 0 bases, with 16 bases spanning the gap. This CDR3 region has 16 residues. The CDR3 DNA is TGCGCCAGCATCCTCACGAAGGGGGTAGCCAAAAACATTCAGTACTTC. Residues: CASILTKGVAKNIQYF.

The J gene is TRBJ2-3, the V gene TRBV28, with D perhaps matching TRBD2 (5 bases). The CDR3 covers 15 residues. The germline V and J ends were trimmed by 3 bases and 0 bases, with 10 bases remaining between them. Per germline, CDR1 MDHEN and CDR2 SYDVKM. The DNA of the CDR3 is TGTGCCAGCAGTTTCAGTGGACTTAGCACAGATACGCAGTATTTT. Its translation: CASSFSGLSTDTQYF. The variable domain in full, with the rest retrieved from reference TRBV28 and TRBJ2-3, is DVKVTQSSRYLVKRTGEKVFLECVQDMDHENMFWYRQDPGLGLRLIYFSYDVKMKEKGDIPEGYSVSREKKERFSLILESASTNQTSMYLCASSFSGLSTDTQYFGPGTRLTVL.

This clone was observed a handful of times. V is TRBV5-1 and J is TRBJ2-3; TRBD2 aligns across 10 bases. This CDR3 region has 17 residues. Germline-derived CDR1 and CDR2 are SGHRS and YFSETQ. Losses at the gene ends were 0 bases for V and 3 bases for J; bases not matched to a gene: 7. Here the CDR3 reads CASSLVLAGAGTDTQYF. The CDR3 DNA sequence: TGCGCCAGCAGCTTGGTCCTAGCGGGAGCCGGAACAGATACGCAGTATTTT.

J is TRBJ2-3 and V is TRBV19; 7 bases are shared with TRBD2. CDR3 size: 13 residues. Germline trimming cut 11 bases from V and 1 base from J; bases unmatched to any gene: 6. Germline V gene sequence: CDR1 LNHDA, CDR2 SQIVND (reference sequence). CDR3 protein: CAAWGGGTDTQYF. CDR3 in DNA: TGTGCCGCATGGGGAGGGGGCACAGATACGCAGTATTTT.

This clone was observed many times. The chain uses TRBV11-2 and TRBJ2-6; tentatively, D is TRBD2 (6 bases). Germline loops: CDR1 SGHAT, CDR2 FQNNGV. The V gene lost 11 bases and the J gene lost 1 base, with 9 bases spanning the gap. The CDR3 is made up of 13 amino acids. The CDR3 protein is CAGGESGANVLTF. The CDR3 DNA reads TGTGCCGGAGGGGAATCTGGGGCCAACGTCCTGACTTTC.

In DNA form, the CDR3 reads TGTGCCAGCAGCCCCGGGGGCTCAGAGGGTGGCTACACCTTC. The encoded protein is CASSPGGSEGGYTF. The chain carries TRBV7-2 and TRBJ1-2; D is perhaps TRBD1 (6 bases). V was trimmed by 5 bases and J by 7 bases, leaving 17 bases between them. There are 14 residues in the CDR3. Germline V gives CDR1 SGHTA, CDR2 FQGNSA.